Shown below are 8 T cell receptor beta chains from a single sample sequenced in a study of blood T cell repertoires in COVID-19. Method: immunoSEQ multiplex PCR; TCRdb's copy keeps in-frame clones and lacks some. The sample holds approximately 120,000 clones, around 81% seen once. The sequenced sample was peripheral blood. The receptors were gathered from a man aged 25-45 years with COVID-19, enrolled during active disease.

The chain has TRBV11-3 and TRBJ2-5; no clear D. The germline CDR1 and CDR2 sequences are SGHNT and YENEEA. V lost 2 bases and J 2 bases, leaving 6 bases between the germline ends. This CDR3 spans 13 amino acids. CDR3 residues: CASSLSVQETQYF. In DNA, the CDR3 is TGTGCCAGCAGCTTAAGCGTTCAAGAGACCCAGTACTTC. The complete variable domain, with remaining parts taken from reference TRBV11-3 and TRBJ2-5, reads EAGVVQSPRYKIIEKKQPVAFWCNPISGHNTLYWYLQNLGQGPELLIRYENEEAVDDSQLPKDRFSAERLKGVDSTLKIQPAELGDSAVYLCASSLSVQETQYFGPGTRLLVL.

The rearrangement links TRBV30 to TRBJ2-1, with D tentatively TRBD2 (6 bases). V dropped 3 bases and J dropped 4 bases, with 10 bases sitting between them. The length of the CDR3 is 13 residues. Germline assignment: CDR1 GTSNPN and CDR2 SVGIG (reference sequence). The CDR3: CAWSRGDYNEQFF. DNA of the CDR3: TGTGCCTGGAGCCGCGGGGATTACAATGAGCAGTTCTTC.

The chain couples TRBV6-5 to TRBJ2-2, with 9 bases aligning to TRBD1. The CDR3 covers 14 residues. Per the germline V gene, CDR1 is MNHEY and CDR2 is SVGAGI. V was pared by 7 bases and J by 4 bases, with 4 bases of the junction left unmatched. CDR3 sequence reads: CASTLTGGTGELFF. In DNA, the CDR3 is TGTGCCAGCACCCTGACAGGGGGCACCGGGGAGCTGTTTTTT.

The chain carries TRBV27 and TRBJ2-1, with TRBD2 matching over 8 bases. This CDR3 comprises 16 residues. Germline CDR1 and CDR2: MNHEY and SMNVEV (reference sequence). With V trimmed by 1 base and J by 7 bases, 9 bases remained unmatched. This chain's CDR3 is CASSLYTGGPRNEQFF. The CDR3, as DNA: TGTGCCAGCAGTTTATATACGGGAGGGCCGAGAAATGAGCAGTTCTTC.

V usage is TRBV6-2 or TRBV6-3 and J usage is TRBJ2-3; D may be TRBD1 (5 bases). Per germline, CDR1 MNHEY and CDR2 SVGEGT. V was cut by 5 bases and J by 4 bases, with 13 bases left in between. This CDR3 has 14 amino acids. The CDR3 bases are TGTGCCAGCAGTCGTGGGGCTAGGGCAGATACGCAGTATTTT. It yields the protein CASSRGARADTQYF.

V and J are TRBV6-1 and TRBJ2-2; TRBD2 matches 9 bases. The CDR3 is 16 amino acids. Germline V gene data show CDR1 as MNHNS and CDR2 as SASEGT. Losses at the gene ends were 1 base for V and 7 bases for J; bases not matched to a gene: 7. In DNA, the CDR3 is TGTGCCAGCAGTGAAGAGACAGCGGGAGGTGGCGGGGAGCTGTTTTTT. This translates into CASSEETAGGGGELFF.

The chain links TRBV3-1 (or the pseudogene TRBV3-2) to TRBJ2-7, with a possible D match to TRBD2 (5 bases). The germline CDR1 and CDR2 sequences are LGHDT and YNNKEL (reference sequence). V was trimmed by 2 bases and J by 3 bases, leaving 8 bases between them. The CDR3 totals 13 residues. CDR3 residues: CASSQSDFYEQYF. The DNA of the CDR3 is TGTGCCAGCAGCCAATCGGACTTCTACGAGCAGTACTTC.

The rearrangement uses TRBV4-2 and TRBJ2-1; D is perhaps TRBD2 (6 bases). From germline, CDR1 is LGHNA and CDR2 YNFKEQ. Trimming removed 10 bases at V and 1 base at J, with 17 bases between. The CDR3 loop spans 15 amino acids. In DNA, the CDR3 is TGTGCCACCGGAATCCTCAGCGGGTCCTACAATGAGCAGTTCTTC. This codes for CATGILSGSYNEQFF.